This T cell receptor beta chain was identified during a study of T cell clones after liver transplantation (dated by TCRdb to about 2019). Context from the whole study: ITN030ST, the source of the samples, was a randomized trial that attempted immunosuppression withdrawal within 2 years of liver transplantation. Donor-reactive T cell clones were identified using TCRbeta sequencing after a pre-transplant mixed lymphocyte reaction and were then followed in post-transplant blood. Third party-reactive TCRbeta sequences were also identified from pre-transplant MLRs to serve as an antigen-independent comparator for donor-reactive sequences. Of the eight recipients, a few were HCV-positive, while the remaining recipients had been transplanted for non-autoimmune, non-viral indications. Subjects received no induction therapy and standard immunosuppression until randomization at 12-24 months post-transplant. Tolerance was defined as complete immunosuppression withdrawal for at least one year with no rise in liver enzymes beyond twice the upper limit of normal. Blood samples were taken pre-transplant, pre-randomization before withdrawal, and post-randomization after full withdrawal or failed withdrawal. The studied cohort comprised 8 liver transplant recipients, 3 classified as tolerant and 5 as non-tolerant. What the work shows at the level of the full study, not this receptor alone: The decline in donor-reactive sequences exceeded the decline in third party-reactive sequences, suggesting partial antigen-specific deletion that was unrelated to withdrawal success. Once repertoire turnover was taken into account, donor-reactive detection showed a significant reduction for CD4 in 7 of 8 subjects and for CD8 in 8 of 8. In most of the 8 subjects, circulating donor-reactive CD4 TCRbeta sequences decreased significantly after transplant, regardless of tolerance or HCV status. Since no allograft tissue specimens were available, donor-reactive T cells may have migrated into the graft instead of being deleted. Low numbers of available donor cells limited the measurable donor-reactive repertoire in a couple of subjects. The conclusions were preliminary, being limited by small, heterogeneous patient numbers and by non-standardized post-transplant time points.

Remarks on this clone: Its antigen specificity is not known. It has no much larger one-base neighbor in the sample; base qualities were not kept.

Unstimulated PBMCs, after thawing, were stained for CD3, CD4 and CD8 and then FACS-sorted into CD3+CD4+ and CD3+CD8+ populations. All 8 studied subjects were randomized to immunosuppression withdrawal. Genomic DNA was isolated with the Qiagen DNeasy Blood and Tissue Kit. High-throughput TCRbeta CDR3 sequencing of frozen genomic DNA was performed by immunoSEQ, including PCR amplification, mapping, bias correction and internal controls. On the authors' methods: Productive rearrangements were retained, and unique TCRbeta sequences were defined by the CDR3 nucleotide sequence together with the V and J gene. For a sequence to be called donor-reactive, it needed a frequency of at least 0.01% and at least 5-fold expansion in CFSE-low cells compared with unstimulated pre-transplant cells. To ensure at least 90% detection power, minimum frequency thresholds were set for each subject based on that subject's lowest-template unstimulated sample. Jensen-Shannon divergence between the top 1000 TCRbeta sequences post-transplant and pre-transplant was used to measure repertoire turnover. Two-sided Fisher's exact tests were used to test for changes in the detection of donor-reactive sequences. In TCRdb, the immuneACCESS table is reduced to in-frame sequences with V and J assigned. These tables do not hold every clone; where another copy was compared, an unresolved V gene accounts for under half, and the others remain unexplained. The V and J calls and clone size come from that table; D and trimming were worked out from the DNA. This sample lists roughly 60,000 clones; about 70% were detected once. The ten most abundant clones make up over 2.5% of the sample.

Cut back by 1 base and 1 base, the V and J ends lie 10 bases apart. Measured from the cysteine to the phenylalanine, the CDR3 is 16 residues long. Only the CDR3 part of the read is kept: 48 bases, read in frame from the first base. Per the germline V gene, MGHRA is the CDR1 and YSYEKL is the CDR2. The chain is assembled from TRBV4-1 and TRBJ1-4; the D segment cannot be called with confidence. Material: CD4+ T cells from blood, obtained at the roughly 15-month timepoint. The source is a human patient who received a liver transplant. Post transplant, some T cells may arise from the graft donor. The nucleotide sequence reads as follows: TGCGCCAGCAGCCAAGGCTCCCGGGGAACTAATGAAAAACTGTTTTTT. Its protein product is CASSQGSRGTNEKLFF.